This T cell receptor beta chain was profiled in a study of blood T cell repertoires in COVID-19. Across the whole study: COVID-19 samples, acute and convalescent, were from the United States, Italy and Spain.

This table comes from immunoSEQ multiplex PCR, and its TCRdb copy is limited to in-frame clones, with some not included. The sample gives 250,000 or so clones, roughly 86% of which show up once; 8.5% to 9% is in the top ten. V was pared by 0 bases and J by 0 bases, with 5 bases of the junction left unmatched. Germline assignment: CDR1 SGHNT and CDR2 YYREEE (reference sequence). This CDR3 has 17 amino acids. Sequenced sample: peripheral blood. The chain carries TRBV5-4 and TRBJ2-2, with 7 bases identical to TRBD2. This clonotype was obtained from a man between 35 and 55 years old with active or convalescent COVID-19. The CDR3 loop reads CASSLAVSGTNTGELFF. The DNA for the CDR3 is TGTGCCAGCAGCTTGGCCGTGAGCGGGACGAACACCGGGGAGCTGTTTTTT.